The entry below gives a single T cell receptor (beta chain) sequence along with its context. Antigen unknown. V was pared by 1 base and J by 4 bases, with 8 bases between. Germline CDR1 and CDR2: SGDLS and YYNGEE. The CDR3 covers 13 residues. The sample is drawn from a study of cytomegalovirus exposure and HLA in healthy donors. Study-wide results and caveats: In a later analysis, TCR association rates varied by HLA locus: DRB1 most, HLA-C fewest. In a later analysis, at a false discovery rate of 0.05, 17,000 or so TCR beta sequences were associated with HLA alleles. In a later analysis, parvovirus B19, influenza, CMV and Epstein-Barr virus appeared linked to several top co-occurrence clusters.

It was with 60 Vbeta and 13 Jbeta primers that the PCR ran. Per the original methods: A later analysis tallied some 80 million unique TCR beta chains, about 12 million of them shared. TCRdb's table, derived via immunoSEQ multiplex PCR, lists solely in-frame clones and lacks some. V and J calls plus clone size are reproduced from that table; the DNA served to infer D and trimming. This table holds under 250,000 clones, roughly 78% found once. This sequence joins TRBV9 and TRBJ1-2; D is uncertain. This TCR was sampled from a boy under 18 in good health and CMV-seronegative. The sequenced material came from PBMCs. DNA for the CDR3: TGTGCCAGCAGCGTATCGCAGTCCTATGGCTACACCTTC. This encodes CASSVSQSYGYTF.